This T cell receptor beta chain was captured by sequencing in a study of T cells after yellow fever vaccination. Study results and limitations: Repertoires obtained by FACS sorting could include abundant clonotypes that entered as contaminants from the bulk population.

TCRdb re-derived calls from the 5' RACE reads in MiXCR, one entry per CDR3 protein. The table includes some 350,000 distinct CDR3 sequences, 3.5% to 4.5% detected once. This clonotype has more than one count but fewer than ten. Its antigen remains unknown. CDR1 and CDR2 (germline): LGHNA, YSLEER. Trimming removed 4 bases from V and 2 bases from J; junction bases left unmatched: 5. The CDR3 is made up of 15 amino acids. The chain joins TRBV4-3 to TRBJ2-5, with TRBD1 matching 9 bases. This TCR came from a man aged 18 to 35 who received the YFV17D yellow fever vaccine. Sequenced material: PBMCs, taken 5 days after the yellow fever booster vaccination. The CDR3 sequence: CASSRGQGYQETQYF. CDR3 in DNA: TGCGCCAGCAGCCGGGGACAGGGTTATCAAGAGACCCAGTACTTC.